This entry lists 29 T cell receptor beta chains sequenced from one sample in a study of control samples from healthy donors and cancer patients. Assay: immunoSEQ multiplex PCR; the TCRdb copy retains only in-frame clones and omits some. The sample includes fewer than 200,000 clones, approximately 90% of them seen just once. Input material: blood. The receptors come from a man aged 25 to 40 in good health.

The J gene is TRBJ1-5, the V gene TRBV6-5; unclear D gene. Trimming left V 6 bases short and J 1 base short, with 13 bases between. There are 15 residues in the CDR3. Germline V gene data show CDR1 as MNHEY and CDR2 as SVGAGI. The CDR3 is CASRTTPGSNQPQHF. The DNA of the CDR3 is TGTGCCAGCAGGACGACCCCTGGCAGCAATCAGCCCCAGCATTTT.

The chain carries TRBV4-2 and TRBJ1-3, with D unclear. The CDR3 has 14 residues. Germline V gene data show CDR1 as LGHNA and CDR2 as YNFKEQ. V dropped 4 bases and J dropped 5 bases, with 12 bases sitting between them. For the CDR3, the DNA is TGTGCCAGCAGCCCAAGCGACACAAGAAACACCATATATTTT. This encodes CASSPSDTRNTIYF.

CDR3 protein: CASRRNGAYQETQYF. The CDR3 bases are TGTGCCAGCCGCCGTAACGGGGCGTACCAAGAGACCCAGTACTTC. This chain links TRBV7-6 with TRBJ2-5; D could derive from TRBD1 or TRBD2 (5 bases each). Germline V gives CDR1 SGHVS, CDR2 FNYEAQ. The CDR3 covers 15 residues. V was cut by 8 bases and J by 0 bases, with 16 bases left in between.

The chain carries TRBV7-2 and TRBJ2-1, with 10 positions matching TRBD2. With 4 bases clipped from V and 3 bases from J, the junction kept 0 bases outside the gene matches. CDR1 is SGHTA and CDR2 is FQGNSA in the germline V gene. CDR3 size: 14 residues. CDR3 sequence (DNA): TGTGCCAGCAGCTCTAGCGGGGGCTACAATGAGCAGTTCTTC. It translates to CASSSSGGYNEQFF. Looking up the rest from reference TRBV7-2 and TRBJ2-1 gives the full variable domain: GAGVSQSPSNKVTEKGKDVELRCDPISGHTALYWYRQSLGQGLEFLIYFQGNSAPDKSGLPSDRFSAERTGGSVSTLTIQRTQQEDSAVYLCASSSSGGYNEQFFGPGTRLTVL.

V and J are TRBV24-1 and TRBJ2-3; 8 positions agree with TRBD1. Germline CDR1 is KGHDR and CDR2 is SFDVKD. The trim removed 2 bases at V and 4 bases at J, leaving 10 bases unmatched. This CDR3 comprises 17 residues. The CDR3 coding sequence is TGTGCCACCAGTGATTCGACAACAGGGGGAACCGCAGATACGCAGTATTTT. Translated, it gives CATSDSTTGGTADTQYF.

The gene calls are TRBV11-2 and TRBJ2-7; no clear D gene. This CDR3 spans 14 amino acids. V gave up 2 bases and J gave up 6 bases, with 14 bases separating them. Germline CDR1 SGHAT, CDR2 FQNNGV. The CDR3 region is CASSLLALVPEQYF. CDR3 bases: TGTGCCAGCAGCTTATTAGCCTTGGTCCCCGAGCAGTACTTC. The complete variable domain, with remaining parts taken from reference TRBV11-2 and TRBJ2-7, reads EAGVAQSPRYKIIEKRQSVAFWCNPISGHATLYWYQQILGQGPKLLIQFQNNGVVDDSQLPKDRFSAERLKGVDSTLKIQPAKLEDSAVYLCASSLLALVPEQYFGPGTRLTVT.

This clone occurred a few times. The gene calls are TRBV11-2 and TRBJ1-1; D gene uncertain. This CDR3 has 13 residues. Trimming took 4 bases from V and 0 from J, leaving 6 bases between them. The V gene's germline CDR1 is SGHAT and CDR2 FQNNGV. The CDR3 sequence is CASSSGMNTEAFF. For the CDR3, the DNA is TGTGCCAGCAGCTCTGGCATGAACACTGAAGCTTTCTTT.

The CDR3 coding sequence is TGTGCCAGCAGCTTCAGGTTTCCAACCAATGAGCAGTTCTTC. Translated: CASSFRFPTNEQFF. The rearrangement links TRBV5-5 to TRBJ2-1; D is unresolved. V lost 2 bases and J lost 6, with 12 bases in between. Germline V gene lookup returns CDR1 SGHKS and CDR2 YYEKEE (reference sequence). This CDR3 spans 14 amino acids. Complete variable domain (other parts from reference TRBV5-5 and TRBJ2-1): DAGVTQSPTHLIKTRGQQVTLRCSPISGHKSVSWYQQVLGQGPQFIFQYYEKEERGRGNFPDRFSARQFPNYSSELNVNALLLGDSALYLCASSFRFPTNEQFFGPGTRLTVL.

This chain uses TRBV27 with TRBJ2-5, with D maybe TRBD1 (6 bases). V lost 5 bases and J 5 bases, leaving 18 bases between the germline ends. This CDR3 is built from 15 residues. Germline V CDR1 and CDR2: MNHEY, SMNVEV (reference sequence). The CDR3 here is CASSPFTGTGETQYF. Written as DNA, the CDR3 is TGTGCCAGCAGTCCGTTTACAGGGACCGGCGAGACCCAGTACTTC.

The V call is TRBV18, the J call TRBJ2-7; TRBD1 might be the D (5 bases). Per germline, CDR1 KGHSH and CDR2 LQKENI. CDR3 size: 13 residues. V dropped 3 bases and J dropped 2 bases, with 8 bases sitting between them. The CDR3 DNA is TGTGCCAGCTCACCGCAGGGTACCTACGAGCAGTACTTC. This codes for CASSPQGTYEQYF.

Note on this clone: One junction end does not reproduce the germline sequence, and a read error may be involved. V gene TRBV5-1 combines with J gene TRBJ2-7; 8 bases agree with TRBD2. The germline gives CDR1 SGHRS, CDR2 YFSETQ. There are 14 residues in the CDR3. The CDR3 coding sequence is TGCGCCGGCAGCTTGGCCGGGGGGGGGAACGAGCAGTACTTC. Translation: CAGSLAGGGNEQYF.

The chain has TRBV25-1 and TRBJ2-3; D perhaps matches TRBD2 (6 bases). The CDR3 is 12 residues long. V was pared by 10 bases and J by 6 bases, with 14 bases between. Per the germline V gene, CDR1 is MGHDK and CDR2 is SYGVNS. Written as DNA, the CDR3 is TGTGCCACCCGGGGGTGGGGGGATACGCAGTATTTT. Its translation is CATRGWGDTQYF.

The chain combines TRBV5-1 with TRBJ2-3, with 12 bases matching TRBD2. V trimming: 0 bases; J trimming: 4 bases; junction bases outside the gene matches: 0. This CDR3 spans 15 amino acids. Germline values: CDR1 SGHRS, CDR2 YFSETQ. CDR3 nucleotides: TGCGCCAGCAGCTTGGGACTAGCGGGGGCAGATACGCAGTATTTT. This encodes CASSLGLAGADTQYF.

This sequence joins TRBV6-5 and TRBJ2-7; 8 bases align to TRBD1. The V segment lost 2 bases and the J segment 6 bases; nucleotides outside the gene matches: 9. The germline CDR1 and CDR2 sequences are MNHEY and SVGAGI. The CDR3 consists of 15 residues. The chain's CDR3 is CASSYDRGRAGEQYF. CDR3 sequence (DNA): TGTGCCAGCAGTTACGACAGGGGACGGGCAGGCGAGCAGTACTTC.

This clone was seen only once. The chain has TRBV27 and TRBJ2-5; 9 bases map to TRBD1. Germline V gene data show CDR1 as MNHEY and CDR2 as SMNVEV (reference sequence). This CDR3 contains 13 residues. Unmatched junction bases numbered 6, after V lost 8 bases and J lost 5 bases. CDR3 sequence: CASGTGIMETQYF. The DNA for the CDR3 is TGTGCCAGCGGGACAGGGATTATGGAGACCCAGTACTTC.

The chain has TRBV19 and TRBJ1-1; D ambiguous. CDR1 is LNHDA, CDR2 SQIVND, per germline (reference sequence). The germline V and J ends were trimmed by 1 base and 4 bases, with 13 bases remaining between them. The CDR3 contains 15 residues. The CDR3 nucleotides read TGTGCCAGTAGTATAGTAATCGGGTTTGGCACTGAAGCTTTCTTT. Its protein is CASSIVIGFGTEAFF.

The CDR3 DNA reads as TGTGCCAGCAGCTTAATACGAAGCCAAGAGACCCAGTACTTC. As protein: CASSLIRSQETQYF. J is TRBJ2-5 and V is TRBV7-9, with D unresolved. This CDR3 is 14 amino acids long. The germline gives CDR1 SEHNR, CDR2 FQNEAQ (reference sequence). Trimming cost V 2 bases and J 1 base, with 8 bases left between them.

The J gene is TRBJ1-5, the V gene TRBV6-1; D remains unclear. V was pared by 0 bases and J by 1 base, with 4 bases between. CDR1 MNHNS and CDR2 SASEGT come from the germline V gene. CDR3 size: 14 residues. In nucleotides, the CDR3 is TGTGCCAGCAGTGAAGCAGGGAGCAATCAGCCCCAGCATTTT. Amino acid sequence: CASSEAGSNQPQHF.

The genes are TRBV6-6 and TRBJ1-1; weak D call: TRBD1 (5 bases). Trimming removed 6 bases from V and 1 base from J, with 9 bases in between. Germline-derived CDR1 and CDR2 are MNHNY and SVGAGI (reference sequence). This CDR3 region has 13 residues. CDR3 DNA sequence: TGTGCCAGCAGCCAGGGCAAGAACACTGAAGCTTTCTTT. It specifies CASSQGKNTEAFF.

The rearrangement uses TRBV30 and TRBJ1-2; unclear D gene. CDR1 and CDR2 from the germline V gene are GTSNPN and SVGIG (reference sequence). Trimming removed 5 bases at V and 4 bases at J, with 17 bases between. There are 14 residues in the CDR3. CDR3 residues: CAWGIDRAVYGYTF. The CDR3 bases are TGTGCCTGGGGGATCGATCGGGCTGTCTATGGCTACACCTTC. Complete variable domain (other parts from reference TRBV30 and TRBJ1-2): SQTIHQWPATLVQPVGSPLSLECTVEGTSNPNLYWYRQAAGRGLQLLFYSVGIGQISSEVPQNLSASRPQDRQFILSSKKLLLSDSGFYLCAWGIDRAVYGYTFGSGTRLTVV.

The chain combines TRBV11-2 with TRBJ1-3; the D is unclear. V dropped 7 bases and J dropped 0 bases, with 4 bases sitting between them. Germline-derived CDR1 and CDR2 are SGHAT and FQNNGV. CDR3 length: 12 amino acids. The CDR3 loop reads CASTLSGNTIYF. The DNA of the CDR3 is TGTGCCAGCACCCTCTCTGGAAACACCATATATTTT. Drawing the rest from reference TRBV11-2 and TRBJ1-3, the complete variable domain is EAGVAQSPRYKIIEKRQSVAFWCNPISGHATLYWYQQILGQGPKLLIQFQNNGVVDDSQLPKDRFSAERLKGVDSTLKIQPAKLEDSAVYLCASTLSGNTIYFGEGSWLTVV.

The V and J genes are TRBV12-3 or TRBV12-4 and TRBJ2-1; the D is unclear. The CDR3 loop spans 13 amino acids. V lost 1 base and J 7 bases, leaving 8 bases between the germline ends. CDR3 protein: CASSLGRANEQFF. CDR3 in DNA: TGTGCCAGCAGTTTAGGGAGAGCGAATGAGCAGTTCTTC.

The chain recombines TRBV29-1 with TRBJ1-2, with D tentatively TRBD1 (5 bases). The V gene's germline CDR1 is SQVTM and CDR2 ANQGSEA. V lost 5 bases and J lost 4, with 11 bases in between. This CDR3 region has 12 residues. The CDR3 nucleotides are TGCAGCGTTTATGAGGGGATCTATGGCTACACCTTC. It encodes CSVYEGIYGYTF.

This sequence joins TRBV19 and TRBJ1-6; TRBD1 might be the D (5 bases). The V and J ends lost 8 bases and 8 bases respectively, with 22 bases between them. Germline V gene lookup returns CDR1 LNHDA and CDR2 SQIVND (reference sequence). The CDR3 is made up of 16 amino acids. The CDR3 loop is CASQRLGKGRYSPLHF. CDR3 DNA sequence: TGTGCCAGTCAAAGGCTGGGTAAGGGACGCTATTCACCCCTCCACTTT.

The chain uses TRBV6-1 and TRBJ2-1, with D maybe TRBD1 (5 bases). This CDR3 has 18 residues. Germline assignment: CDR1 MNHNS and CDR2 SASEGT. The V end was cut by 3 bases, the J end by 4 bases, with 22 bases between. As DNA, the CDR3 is TGTGCCAGCAGTGATTTGATGGGGCGAGGCCGTGTGTACAATGAGCAGTTCTTC. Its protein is CASSDLMGRGRVYNEQFF.

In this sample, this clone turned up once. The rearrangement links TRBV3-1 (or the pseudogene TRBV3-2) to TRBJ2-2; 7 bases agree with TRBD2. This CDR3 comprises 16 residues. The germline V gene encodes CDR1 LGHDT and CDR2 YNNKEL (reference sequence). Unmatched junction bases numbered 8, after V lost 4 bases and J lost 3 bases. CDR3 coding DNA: TGTGCCAGCAGCCTCAAGGCTAGCGGTCACACCGGGGAGCTGTTTTTT. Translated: CASSLKASGHTGELFF.

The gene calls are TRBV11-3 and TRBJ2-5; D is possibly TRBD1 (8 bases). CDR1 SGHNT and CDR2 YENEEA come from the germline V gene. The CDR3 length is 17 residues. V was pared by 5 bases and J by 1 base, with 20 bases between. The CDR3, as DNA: TGTGCCAGCAGCGGGGGAGCGGGACAGGCTTCCCAAGAGACCCAGTACTTC. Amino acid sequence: CASSGGAGQASQETQYF.

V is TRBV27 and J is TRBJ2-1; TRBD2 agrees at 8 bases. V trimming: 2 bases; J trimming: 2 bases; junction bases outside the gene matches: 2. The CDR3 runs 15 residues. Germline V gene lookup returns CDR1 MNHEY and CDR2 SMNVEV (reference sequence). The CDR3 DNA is TGTGCCAGCAGTTTAGCGGGAGGCACCTACAATGAGCAGTTCTTC. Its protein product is CASSLAGGTYNEQFF.

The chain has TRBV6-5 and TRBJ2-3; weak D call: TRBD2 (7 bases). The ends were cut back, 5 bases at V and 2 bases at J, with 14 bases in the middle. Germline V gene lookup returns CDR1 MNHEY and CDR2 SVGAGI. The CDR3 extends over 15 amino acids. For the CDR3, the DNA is TGTGCCAGCAGTCCTGGGAGGGGGTCCACAGATACGCAGTATTTT. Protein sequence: CASSPGRGSTDTQYF.